This TCR beta chain came from a study of Graves' ophthalmopathy and Graves' hyperthyroidism (dated by TCRdb to the late 2010s). About the full investigation: Peripheral blood was collected before any treatment was given, at the time of initial diagnosis. To explore V-J signatures that distinguish ophthalmopathy from hyperthyroidism, a discovery set of 100 patients was enrolled, made up of 40 to 45 with ophthalmopathy and roughly 55 with stable hyperthyroidism. In more than five hyperthyroidism patients, T-cell repertoires of thyroid tissue and blood were compared. An independent validation cohort was composed of 18 to 20 hyperthyroidism patients and around 16 patients who later progressed from hyperthyroidism to ophthalmopathy. To tell Graves' ophthalmopathy apart from Graves' hyperthyroidism, and to predict which patients would progress to ophthalmopathy, the study relied on TCR beta repertoire signatures. Following sampling, methimazole starting at 30 mg daily was administered to hyperthyroidism patients, and high-dose intravenous methylprednisolone was administered to ophthalmopathy patients. In total, under 150 blood samples were TCR-sequenced: under 45 ophthalmopathy, 75 hyperthyroidism and roughly 17 hyperthyroidism-to-ophthalmopathy patients. Overall study outcomes, separate from this receptor: Sample size was not predetermined statistically, and investigators were not blinded to group allocation. In validation, the model predicted ophthalmopathy progression with about 70% sensitivity and less than 80% specificity; about a dozen predicted patients were CT-confirmed with GO in a median of about 6.2 months. Among expanded thyroid clonotypes with frequency above 0.001, most also showed up in blood, which suggests that blood repertoires may reflect the thyroid immune response. The 13-signature model separated ophthalmopathy from stable hyperthyroidism with 85% to 90% sensitivity and roughly 84% specificity in cross-validation, and 80%/75% in the test set.

This clonotype has just one count. The antigen it binds to is not known. No base quality values were provided; no much bigger clone lies one nucleotide off. Evidence from a single read is weak. CDR1 and CDR2, looked up from the germline V gene, are MNHEY and SVGEGT. The CDR3 goes from the cysteine to the phenylalanine over 13 residues. The DNA shown is the 39-base CDR3, in frame from base 1. The ophthalmopathy patients had moderately to severely active disease, with a Clinical Activity Score of 3 or higher, a NOSPECS grade of 4 or higher, and a disease duration of less than 3 months. Patients with other autoimmune diseases, uncontrolled infections, pregnancy or lactation were excluded. Clinical symptoms, serum thyroxine, TRAb, thyroid ultrasound and orbital computed tomography formed the basis of the diagnosis. PBMCs were isolated from about 10 ml of fresh peripheral blood by Ficoll-Paque density gradient centrifugation. Trizol reagent was used to extract the total RNA, and its quality was then checked on an Agilent 2100 Bioanalyzer.

For repertoire sequencing, the TCR beta CDR3 regions were amplified from RNA transcripts. HTBI primers and the Qiagen OneStep RT-PCR kit were used in a first-round RT-PCR, which was followed by a second-round multiplex PCR, size selection and purification. Libraries were sequenced paired-end with 100 bp reads on an Illumina HiSeq2000. The study's processing was this. SOAPnuke was used for read processing, and reads with adapters, uncalled bases, a mean Phred below 15, or no exact constant-primer or identifier match were discarded. COPE v1.2.5 was used to merge the high-quality paired reads. Unique nucleotide sequences were defined as clonotypes and aligned to IMGT TRB V, D and J references using MiTCR v1.1. Only V-J combinations with frequency above 0.0001 were analysed, covering 99% to 99.2% of repertoires. For each V-J combination, a TCR clonal expansion and chaos score was defined as the ratio of F50 clonal expansion to chaos observed in the TCRdist matrix. Welch's t-statistics and random forest were used to reduce the features to 10 to 15 V-J combinations, which were then used as input to a naive Bayes classifier. The similarity between thyroid and blood repertoires was quantified using the Morisita-Horn index. The public reads were run again by TCRdb, first through fastp at Q25 and then through MiXCR, and only productive beta chains were kept. One record per CDR3 amino acid sequence lists the most common genes and DNA. None of the V and J calls come from the authors' own analysis; TCRdb made them. The sample table lists 230,000 or so distinct CDR3 sequences, around 50% of them with a count of one. The ten largest make up over 40% of the sample.

The chain employs TRBV6-2 or TRBV6-3 and TRBJ2-5, and 8 junction bases match TRBD1. The J call could be wrong; TRBJ2-1 is a better fit for the DNA end. The TCR sequence derives from an adult man with Graves' ophthalmopathy. Material: peripheral blood. The CDR3 region reads CASSLDRGHEQFF. The nucleotide sequence is given as TGTGCCAGCAGCCTAGACAGGGGCCATGAGCAGTTCTTC.